Included here is one T cell receptor (beta chain) sequence, with context. Its antigen is not identified. One end of the junction varies from germline; a read error may be responsible. Germline assignment: CDR1 SGHVS and CDR2 FNYEAQ. The CDR3 loop spans 17 amino acids. Each CDR3 protein gets one entry after TCRdb re-called the reads with MiXCR. The sample includes about 920,000 distinct CDR3 sequences, 30% to 40% of them seen just once. The data originate from a study of T cell repertoires in cytomegalovirus infection. General study findings and limits: In two of eight donors, the top clonotype was HLA-C-restricted CMV-specific.

This receptor was obtained from a human donor in good health (CMV status not recorded). Some clones in this sample may be carry-over from other donors' samples. The chain joins TRBV7-6 to TRBJ2-5; 14 bases agree with TRBD2. Sequenced material: cultured CD8+ T cells from PBMCs, taken from culture after CMV antigen stimulation. CDR3 nucleotide sequence: TGTGCTAGCAGCTCCTGGACTAGCGGGGGGCTTCAAGAGACCCAGTACTTC. As protein: CASSSWTSGGLQETQYF.